The 10 T cell receptor beta chains presented below share a single source sample, sequenced in a study of CD8 T cells in Susac syndrome. Reverse transcription of roughly 0.5 to 1 ug RNA used random hexamers. TCRdb used MiXCR to reprocess the immunoSEQ multiplex PCR reads, holding one entry per CDR3 protein. Among about 130,000 distinct CDR3 sequences listed, under 95% were seen once. The sample taken for sequencing was CD8+ T cells from PBMCs. These receptors were taken from a human donor with multiple sclerosis.

The V and J genes are TRBV5-6 and TRBJ2-7; D not certain. The germline CDR1 and CDR2 sequences are SGHDT and YYEEEE. The germline V and J ends were trimmed by 3 bases and 0 bases, with 10 bases remaining between them. The CDR3 length is 14 residues. The CDR3 coding sequence is TGTGCCAGCAGCTCGACATTGAGCTCCTACGAGCAGTACTTC. It translates to CASSSTLSSYEQYF. Based on the CDR3 plus reference TRBV5-6 and TRBJ2-7, the full variable domain is DAGVTQSPTHLIKTRGQQVTLRCSPKSGHDTVSWYQQALGQGPQFIFQYYEEEERQRGNFPDRFSGHQFPNYSSELNVNALLLGDSALYLCASSSTLSSYEQYFGPGTRLTVT.

The rearrangement uses TRBV4-1 and TRBJ1-1; no clear D gene. CDR3 length: 15 residues. V was clipped by 0 bases and J by 0 bases, with 8 bases between them. Germline CDR1 MGHRA, CDR2 YSYEKL. The CDR3 coding sequence is TGCGCCAGCAGCCAAGAAACACCGTTGAACACTGAAGCTTTCTTT. Translated: CASSQETPLNTEAFF.

This clonotype was counted between two and nine times. V and J are TRBV20-1 and TRBJ2-1; D unclear. Trimming took 3 bases from V and 0 from J, leaving 0 bases between them. CDR1 and CDR2 from the germline V gene are DFQATT and SNEGSKA (reference sequence). The length of the CDR3 is 11 residues. The CDR3 coding sequence is TGCAGTGCTAGCTCCTACAATGAGCAGTTCTTC. As protein: CSASSYNEQFF.

V and J are TRBV27 and TRBJ2-7; weak D call: TRBD1 (6 bases). This CDR3 comprises 15 residues. Germline lookup yields CDR1 MNHEY and CDR2 SMNVEV (reference sequence). V was cut by 5 bases and J by 0 bases, with 14 bases left in between. CDR3 in amino acids: CASSAWTETSYEQYF. The CDR3 region has the DNA TGTGCCAGCAGTGCCTGGACAGAAACCTCCTACGAGCAGTACTTC.

The chain joins TRBV5-6 to TRBJ2-7, with 9 bases fitting TRBD2. V lost 4 bases and J lost 1; bases outside the gene matches: 3. The CDR3 has 14 amino acids. The germline V gene encodes CDR1 SGHDT and CDR2 YYEEEE. CDR3 DNA sequence: TGTGCCAGCAGCCCCCTAGCGGGGTCCTACGAGCAGTACTTC. This translates into CASSPLAGSYEQYF.

As DNA, the CDR3 is TGTGCCAGCAGCTTAGAGGGGATCGGCGGAGTCCAAGAGACCCAGTACTTC. Encoded protein: CASSLEGIGGVQETQYF. J is TRBJ2-5 and V is TRBV7-8, with a possible D match to TRBD1 (5 bases). Trimming pared 1 base from V and 1 base from J, leaving 16 bases between. Germline V gives CDR1 SGHVS, CDR2 FQNEAQ. This CDR3 contains 17 residues.

This chain connects TRBV27 to TRBJ2-1; the match to TRBD2 covers 9 bases. In germline, CDR1 is MNHEY, CDR2 SMNVEV (reference sequence). The CDR3 runs to 14 residues. The junction had 6 bases not matched to a gene; V was cut back by 8 bases and J by 4 bases. The CDR3 protein is CASGAGGLYNEQFF. The CDR3 coding sequence is TGTGCCAGCGGAGCGGGAGGATTATACAATGAGCAGTTCTTC.

The chain couples TRBV19 to TRBJ2-7; D perhaps matches TRBD2 (6 bases). The CDR3 is made up of 14 amino acids. Germline CDR1 LNHDA, CDR2 SQIVND (reference sequence). The V and J ends lost 4 bases and 1 base respectively, with 11 bases between them. CDR3 amino acids: CASSTGLGSYEQYF. CDR3 DNA: TGTGCCAGTAGTACGGGACTGGGATCCTACGAGCAGTACTTC. Filled out from reference TRBV19 and TRBJ2-7, the complete variable domain reads DGGITQSPKYLFRKEGQNVTLSCEQNLNHDAMYWYRQDPGQGLRLIYYSQIVNDFQKGDIAEGYSVSREKKESFPLTVTSAQKNPTAFYLCASSTGLGSYEQYFGPGTRLTVT.

The chain links TRBV28 to TRBJ2-7; D is perhaps TRBD2 (6 bases). V was cut by 6 bases and J by 5 bases, with 23 bases left in between. The CDR3 contains 16 residues. Germline CDR1 is MDHEN and CDR2 is SYDVKM. CDR3 in amino acids: CASSPQTSSARDEQYF. The CDR3 nucleotides read TGTGCCAGCAGCCCCCAAACCTCTAGCGCTCGGGACGAGCAGTACTTC. The full variable domain, its missing parts supplied by reference TRBV28 and TRBJ2-7, is DVKVTQSSRYLVKRTGEKVFLECVQDMDHENMFWYRQDPGLGLRLIYFSYDVKMKEKGDIPEGYSVSREKKERFSLILESASTNQTSMYLCASSPQTSSARDEQYFGPGTRLTVT.

The genes are TRBV13 and TRBJ1-1; TRBD1 aligns across 9 bases. Germline loops: CDR1 PRHDT, CDR2 FYEKMQ (reference sequence). With V trimmed by 4 bases and J by 4 bases, 7 bases remained unmatched. This CDR3 has 15 amino acids. CDR3 protein: CASSWGTGTTTEAFF. In nucleotides, the CDR3 is TGTGCCAGCAGCTGGGGGACAGGGACAACCACTGAAGCTTTCTTT.